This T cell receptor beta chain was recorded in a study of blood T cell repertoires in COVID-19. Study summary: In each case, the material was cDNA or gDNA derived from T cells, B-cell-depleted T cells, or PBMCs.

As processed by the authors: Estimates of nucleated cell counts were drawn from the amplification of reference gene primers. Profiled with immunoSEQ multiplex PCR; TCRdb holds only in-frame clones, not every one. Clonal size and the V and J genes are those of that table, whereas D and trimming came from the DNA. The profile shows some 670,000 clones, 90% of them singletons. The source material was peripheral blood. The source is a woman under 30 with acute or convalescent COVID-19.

CDR3 amino acids: CSAVSGNYGYTF. As DNA, the CDR3 is TGCAGCGCCGTATCAGGGAACTATGGCTACACCTTC. V usage is TRBV29-1 and J usage is TRBJ1-2; weak D call: TRBD1 (5 bases). This CDR3 has 12 amino acids. Germline V gene lookup returns CDR1 SQVTM and CDR2 ANQGSEA. The V end was cut by 7 bases, the J end by 2 bases, with 11 bases between.